The rows below give T cell receptor beta chains drawn from one sample of a study of blood T cells in healthy people across ages. One entry per CDR3 protein, called by TCRdb with MiXCR from the 5' RACE reads. The sample contains 450,000 to 700,000 distinct CDR3 sequences, approximately 27% of which appear only once. Material: blood. The receptors originated from a woman aged 70-85 years in good health. Both conserved end residues are part of each CDR3. Each record gives: D gene, J gene, clone size, V gene, CDR3 protein, CDR3 DNA. The D gene is left open where the match is weak. Not all rows give a size; the values are once, few, many and, for expanded clones, a class.

D: TRBD1; J: TRBJ2-7; size: NA; V: TRBV20-1; CDR3: CSAGDTGGGYEQYF; DNA: TGCAGTGCTGGGGATACAGGGGGAGGATACGAGCAGTACTTC
D: TRBD1; J: TRBJ2-3; size: NA; V: TRBV6-5; CDR3: CASSRGRGDTQYF; DNA: TGTGCCAGCAGTAGGGGGCGCGGAGATACGCAGTATTTT
D: NA; J: TRBJ1-3; size: NA; V: TRBV5-5; CDR3: CASSLDPYSSGNTIYF; DNA: TGTGCCAGCAGCTTAGATCCTTACAGCTCTGGAAACACCATATATTTT
D: NA; J: TRBJ1-5; size: few; V: TRBV3-1; CDR3: CASSQDWRINQPQHF; DNA: TGTGCCAGCAGCCAAGATTGGCGTATCAATCAGCCCCAGCATTTT
D: NA; J: TRBJ2-5; size: few; V: TRBV10-3; CDR3: CAILLRTKETQYF; DNA: TGTGCCATCCTCCTTAGGACGAAAGAGACCCAGTACTTC
D: TRBD1; J: TRBJ1-2; size: few; V: TRBV7-2; CDR3: CASSPHRGGYTF; DNA: TGTGCCAGCAGCCCCCACAGGGGTGGCTACACCTTC
D: NA; J: TRBJ1-1; size: NA; V: TRBV4-1; CDR3: CASSQDSSAGILNTEAFF; DNA: TGCGCCAGCAGCCAAGACTCCTCGGCAGGAATTTTAAACACTGAAGCTTTCTTT
D: NA; J: TRBJ2-1; size: NA; V: TRBV15; CDR3: CATSRADYEQFF; DNA: TGTGCCACCAGCAGAGCGGACTATGAGCAGTTCTTC
D: TRBD1; J: TRBJ1-4; size: NA; V: TRBV20-1; CDR3: CSAGTGWYYEKLFF; DNA: TGCAGTGCAGGGACAGGGTGGTATTATGAAAAACTGTTTTTT
D: NA; J: TRBJ1-2; size: NA; V: TRBV7-3; CDR3: CASTLGRGSNGYTF; DNA: TGTGCCAGCACCTTGGGGAGGGGTTCAAATGGCTACACCTTC
D: TRBD1; J: TRBJ2-1; size: few; V: TRBV20-1; CDR3: CSASPVQGARYNEQFF; DNA: TGCAGTGCTAGCCCCGTACAGGGGGCGCGGTACAATGAGCAGTTCTTC
D: NA; J: TRBJ1-1; size: NA; V: TRBV7-9; CDR3: CASSDRILTEAFF; DNA: TGTGCCAGCAGCGACAGGATATTGACTGAAGCTTTCTTT
D: NA; J: TRBJ2-1; size: few; V: TRBV29-1; CDR3: CSALGQGSSYNEQFF; DNA: TGCAGCGCTCTGGGCCAGGGAAGCTCCTACAATGAGCAGTTCTTC
D: NA; J: TRBJ2-7; size: NA; V: TRBV6-2/TRBV6-3; CDR3: CASRTLGYEQYF; DNA: TGTGCCAGCAGGACCCTAGGATACGAGCAGTACTTC
D: NA; J: TRBJ2-1; size: few; V: TRBV14; CDR3: CASSGQLGFEQFF; DNA: TGTGCCAGCAGCGGACAACTGGGTTTTGAGCAGTTCTTC
D: NA; J: TRBJ2-7; size: few; V: TRBV28; CDR3: CASSSPLAEQYF; DNA: TGTGCCAGCAGCAGCCCCCTGGCCGAGCAGTACTTC
D: NA; J: TRBJ1-2; size: NA; V: TRBV5-1; CDR3: CASSLPRQDYGYTF; DNA: TGCGCCAGCAGCTTACCGCGGCAGGACTATGGCTACACCTTC
D: TRBD1; J: TRBJ1-2; size: NA; V: TRBV6-5; CDR3: CASSYNPTGNYGYTF; DNA: TGTGCCAGCAGTTACAACCCGACAGGGAACTATGGCTACACCTTC
D: NA; J: TRBJ2-5; size: NA; V: TRBV25-1; CDR3: CASSEYIQETQYF; DNA: TGTGCCAGCAGTGAATATATACAGGAGACCCAGTACTTC
D: NA; J: TRBJ2-5; size: NA; V: TRBV24-1; CDR3: CATSDWGKYQETQYF; DNA: TGTGCCACCAGTGATTGGGGGAAGTACCAAGAGACCCAGTACTTC
D: NA; J: TRBJ1-2; size: NA; V: TRBV4-2; CDR3: CASSQDPSAGRRAYGYTF; DNA: TGTGCCAGCAGCCAAGACCCCAGCGCGGGACGGAGGGCATATGGCTACACCTTC
D: NA; J: TRBJ1-2; size: NA; V: TRBV7-2; CDR3: CASSLGRFAYGYTF; DNA: TGTGCCAGCAGCTTAGGCAGATTCGCCTATGGCTACACCTTC
D: NA; J: TRBJ1-2; size: NA; V: TRBV30; CDR3: CAWSGQIYGYTF; DNA: TGTGCCTGGAGTGGGCAGATCTATGGCTACACCTTC
D: NA; J: TRBJ2-1; size: few; V: TRBV20-1; CDR3: CSAWPGNNYNEQFF; DNA: TGCAGTGCGTGGCCAGGGAATAACTACAATGAGCAGTTCTTC
D: NA; J: TRBJ1-3; size: NA; V: TRBV5-1; CDR3: CASSEMEPGNTIYF; DNA: TGCGCCAGCTCGGAGATGGAACCTGGAAACACCATATATTTT
D: NA; J: TRBJ1-1; size: few; V: TRBV4-3; CDR3: CASSQTRQASPEAFF; DNA: TGCGCCAGCAGCCAAACCCGACAGGCCTCCCCTGAAGCTTTCTTT
D: TRBD1; J: TRBJ2-7; size: few; V: TRBV5-1; CDR3: CASTDPMTGVMQYF; DNA: TGCGCCAGCACCGACCCAATGACAGGGGTAATGCAGTACTTC
D: NA; J: TRBJ2-5; size: few; V: TRBV7-2; CDR3: CASSSGGAFETQYF; DNA: TGTGCCAGCAGCTCTGGGGGGGCCTTTGAGACCCAGTACTTC
D: NA; J: TRBJ1-6; size: NA; V: TRBV7-2; CDR3: CASSQTLDRDSPLHF; DNA: TGTGCCAGCAGCCAGACCCTAGATAGAGATTCACCCCTCCACTTT
D: NA; J: TRBJ2-2; size: NA; V: TRBV6-2/TRBV6-3; CDR3: CASSYPGLRTNTGELFF; DNA: TGTGCCAGCAGTTACCCGGGTCTTAGGACAAACACCGGGGAGCTGTTTTTT
D: NA; J: TRBJ2-5; size: few; V: TRBV24-1; CDR3: CATSDAGTGQYF; DNA: TGTGCCACCAGTGATGCAGGGACGGGGCAGTACTTC
D: NA; J: TRBJ1-4; size: few; V: TRBV20-1; CDR3: CSASGGRSGEKLFF; DNA: TGCAGTGCTAGTGGCGGGCGATCGGGTGAAAAACTGTTTTTT
D: TRBD1; J: TRBJ1-1; size: NA; V: TRBV12-3/TRBV12-4; CDR3: CASTRQGLTEAFF; DNA: TGTGCCAGCACCAGACAGGGTCTCACTGAAGCTTTCTTT
D: NA; J: TRBJ2-5; size: NA; V: TRBV12-3/TRBV12-4; CDR3: CASSLWTTETQYF; DNA: TGTGCCAGCAGTTTATGGACTACAGAGACCCAGTACTTC
D: TRBD1; J: TRBJ2-5; size: few; V: TRBV25-1; CDR3: CASGTVKETQYF; DNA: TGTGCCAGCGGGACAGTAAAAGAGACCCAGTACTTC
D: NA; J: TRBJ2-2; size: few; V: TRBV15; CDR3: CATSKRYPTPGELFF; DNA: TGTGCCACCAGCAAGAGATACCCGACCCCCGGGGAGCTGTTTTTT
D: NA; J: TRBJ1-3; size: few; V: TRBV4-3; CDR3: CASSQDMTGTGNTIYF; DNA: TGCGCCAGCAGCCAAGATATGACAGGAACTGGAAACACCATATATTTT
D: NA; J: TRBJ2-5; size: NA; V: TRBV5-1; CDR3: CASNEGLETQYF; DNA: TGCGCCAGCAACGAGGGCCTGGAGACCCAGTACTTC
D: TRBD1; J: TRBJ1-2; size: few; V: TRBV4-1; CDR3: CASSQDQGGRQGVNGYTF; DNA: TGCGCCAGCAGCCAAGATCAAGGGGGGCGACAGGGGGTAAATGGCTACACCTTC
D: NA; J: TRBJ2-7; size: NA; V: TRBV6-5; CDR3: CASRDGSYEQYF; DNA: TGTGCCAGCAGGGACGGTTCCTACGAGCAGTACTTC
D: TRBD2; J: TRBJ2-1; size: NA; V: TRBV13; CDR3: CASSAGTSPYNEQFF; DNA: TGTGCCAGCAGCGCCGGGACTAGCCCCTACAATGAGCAGTTCTTC
D: NA; J: TRBJ1-4; size: few; V: TRBV7-9; CDR3: CASSLNTGSNEKLFF; DNA: TGTGCCAGCAGCCTCAATACGGGATCAAATGAAAAACTGTTTTTT
D: TRBD2; J: TRBJ2-7; size: few; V: TRBV11-2; CDR3: CASSLLAGEIYEQYF; DNA: TGTGCCAGCAGCTTACTAGCGGGGGAGATCTACGAGCAGTACTTC
D: TRBD2; J: TRBJ2-1; size: NA; V: TRBV19; CDR3: CASSTQRGSYNEQFF; DNA: TGTGCCAGTAGTACACAGCGGGGGTCCTACAATGAGCAGTTCTTC
D: TRBD1; J: TRBJ2-1; size: many; V: TRBV5-1; CDR3: CASSLDPGTGGNEQFF; DNA: TGCGCCAGCAGCTTAGACCCCGGGACAGGTGGCAATGAGCAGTTCTTC
D: NA; J: TRBJ2-7; size: few; V: TRBV11-3; CDR3: CASSLGSLYEQYF; DNA: TGTGCCAGCAGCTTGGGCAGCCTATACGAGCAGTACTTC
D: NA; J: TRBJ2-4; size: NA; V: TRBV20-1; CDR3: CSANLGGDKNIQYF; DNA: TGCAGTGCCAACCTAGGGGGAGACAAAAACATTCAGTACTTC
D: TRBD1; J: TRBJ1-2; size: NA; V: TRBV6-2/TRBV6-3; CDR3: CAGSYGGQGGRSYGYTF; DNA: TGTGCCGGCAGTTACGGGGGACAGGGCGGTCGGAGCTATGGCTACACCTTC
D: NA; J: TRBJ1-2; size: few; V: TRBV6-2/TRBV6-3; CDR3: CASSPQGYGYGHTF; DNA: TGTGCCAGCAGTCCACAGGGATACGGCTATGGCCACACCTTC
D: NA; J: TRBJ1-1; size: many; V: TRBV7-3; CDR3: CASSLGGQMNTEAFF; DNA: TGTGCCAGCAGCTTGGGGGGGCAGATGAACACTGAAGCTTTCTTT
D: NA; J: TRBJ2-7; size: NA; V: TRBV6-5; CDR3: CASSYYWTENYEQYF; DNA: TGTGCCAGCAGTTACTATTGGACTGAAAACTACGAGCAGTACTTC
D: TRBD1; J: TRBJ2-1; size: few; V: TRBV7-3; CDR3: CASSQLGQGATYNEQFF; DNA: TGTGCCAGCAGCCAACTGGGTCAGGGGGCCACCTACAATGAGCAGTTCTTC
D: TRBD2; J: TRBJ2-2; size: NA; V: TRBV27; CDR3: CASSLLRLAPNTGELFF; DNA: TGTGCCAGCAGTCTACTCCGACTAGCACCCAACACCGGGGAGCTGTTTTTT
D: NA; J: TRBJ2-5; size: NA; V: TRBV5-6; CDR3: CACSPGTLQETQYF; DNA: TGTGCCTGCAGCCCAGGGACCCTACAAGAGACCCAGTACTTC